The clone carrying this T cell receptor (beta chain) was counted only a few times. Its antigen is unidentified. This CDR3 is built from 15 residues. Germline-derived CDR1 and CDR2 are SGHTA and FQGNSA. Primed by a sample-barcoded 5' primer and a J-beta primer mix, a second PCR proceeded for 7 to 11 cycles. TCRdb called the 5' RACE reads again in MiXCR, with one record for every CDR3 protein. The sample contains around 1,000,000 distinct CDR3 sequences, approximately 26% of which appear only once. The data stem from a study of blood T cells in healthy people across ages. Study-level findings and limits: With age, beta diversity per million T cells declined roughly linearly, significantly by about 37.

These sequences were also reported in another study, on T cells of mothers and their children. This second study notes: Related mother-child pairs shared slightly more overlap than unrelated pairs, but the difference was non-significant. No persistent microchimeric T cell clones were detected at 95 to 100 clones per million clonotypes sensitivity.

This rearrangement joins TRBV7-2 to TRBJ2-5, with D tentatively TRBD2 (6 bases). The assigned J gene may be wrong: the sequence end matches TRBJ2-7 better. Material: blood. The clonotype comes from a girl aged 2 to 10 in good health. The CDR3 region has the DNA TGTGCCAGCAGTTCTAGGGCGGGGTACTCCTACGAGCAGTACTTC. Translated, it gives CASSSRAGYSYEQYF.